Reported below is one T cell receptor (beta chain). The antigen remains undetermined. Construction of TCR beta libraries was performed using quantitative 5'-RACE with molecular barcodes. Via MiXCR, TCRdb re-called the 5' RACE reads, giving one row per CDR3 protein. This table holds about 440,000 distinct CDR3 sequences, 17% found once. The record originates from a study of CD8 T cells in ankylosing spondylitis. Study-level findings and limits: One TCR beta motif, made up of under ten highly homologous variants, appeared characteristic of ankylosing spondylitis blood. Enrichment of disease-linked clones was reportedly significant in matched ankylosing spondylitis synovial fluid.

J gave up 4 bases and V 2 bases, and 8 bases lay outside the gene matches. This CDR3 contains 16 residues. The germline V gene has CDR1 DFQATT and CDR2 SNEGSKA (reference sequence). The receptor comes from a male donor with ankylosing spondylitis. The chain couples TRBV20-1 to TRBJ2-1; 10 nucleotides match TRBD2. The sample was blood, either unsorted or a sorted T cell fraction (not recorded which). The CDR3 sequence: CSARSLAGERYNEQFF. The CDR3 DNA follows: TGCAGTGCTAGATCCCTAGCGGGAGAGCGGTACAATGAGCAGTTCTTC.